What follows describes a single T cell receptor beta chain. Its antigen is currently unknown. This record comes from a study of T cell repertoires in cytomegalovirus infection. Study context: Used in the study were CMV epitopes, some recently identified and HLA-C-restricted, others well-studied and HLA-B-restricted. A matching HLA type, together with CMV infection, was signaled by public TCR beta signatures. Overall study results and limits: Carriers of CMV and the relevant HLA type were discriminated by public TCR beta frequency. Within the response measured ex vivo, HLA-C-restricted CMV-specific TCR beta clonotypes were dominant.

This CDR3 has 14 residues. Germline V gene sequence: CDR1 MNHGY, CDR2 SAAAGT. V shed 0 bases and J shed 2 bases, with 8 bases lying between them. TCRdb independently ran MiXCR on the reads; one entry per CDR3 protein. The sample contains 100,000 to 150,000 distinct CDR3 sequences, around 30% of which appear only once. The chain has TRBV6-8 and TRBJ2-7; D gene uncertain. The input for sequencing was CD8+ T cells from cultured PBMCs, taken from culture after CMV antigen stimulation. This clonotype was sampled from a human donor in good health (CMV status not recorded). Some clones in this sample may be carry-over from other donors' samples. DNA for the CDR3: TGTGCCAGCAGTTACTCGAATCCACCCTACGAGCAGTACTTC. This sequence encodes CASSYSNPPYEQYF.